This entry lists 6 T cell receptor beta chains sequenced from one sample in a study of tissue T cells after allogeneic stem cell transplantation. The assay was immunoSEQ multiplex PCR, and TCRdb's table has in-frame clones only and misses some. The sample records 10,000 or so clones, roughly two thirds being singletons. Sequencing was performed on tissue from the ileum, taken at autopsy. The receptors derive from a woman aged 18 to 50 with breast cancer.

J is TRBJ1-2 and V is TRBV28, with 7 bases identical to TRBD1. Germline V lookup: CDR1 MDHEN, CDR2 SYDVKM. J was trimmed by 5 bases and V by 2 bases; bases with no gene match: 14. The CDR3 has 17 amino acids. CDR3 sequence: CASSLRGTEVSRYGYTF. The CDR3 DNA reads TGTGCCAGCAGTTTAAGGGGGACAGAAGTTTCCCGTTATGGCTACACCTTC.

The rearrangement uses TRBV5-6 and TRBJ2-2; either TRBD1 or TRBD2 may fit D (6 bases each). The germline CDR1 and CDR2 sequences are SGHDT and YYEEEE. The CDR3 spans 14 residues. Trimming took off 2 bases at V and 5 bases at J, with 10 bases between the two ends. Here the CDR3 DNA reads TGTGCCAGCAGCTTAGGGGGAGGAACCGGGGAGCTGTTTTTT. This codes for CASSLGGGTGELFF. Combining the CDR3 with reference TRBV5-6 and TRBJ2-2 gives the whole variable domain DAGVTQSPTHLIKTRGQQVTLRCSPKSGHDTVSWYQQALGQGPQFIFQYYEEEERQRGNFPDRFSGHQFPNYSSELNVNALLLGDSALYLCASSLGGGTGELFFGEGSRLTVL.

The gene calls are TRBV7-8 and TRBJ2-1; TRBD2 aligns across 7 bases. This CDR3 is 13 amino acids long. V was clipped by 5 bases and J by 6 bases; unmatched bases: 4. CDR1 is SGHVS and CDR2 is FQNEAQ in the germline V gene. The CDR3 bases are TGTGCCAGCAGCCTTAGCGGGTCCAATGAGCAGTTCTTC. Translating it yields CASSLSGSNEQFF.

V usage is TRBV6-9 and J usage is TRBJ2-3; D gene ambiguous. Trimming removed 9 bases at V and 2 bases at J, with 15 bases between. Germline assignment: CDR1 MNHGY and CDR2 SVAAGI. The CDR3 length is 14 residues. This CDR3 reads CARCVYRPTDTQYF. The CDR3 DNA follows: TGTGCCAGATGCGTTTATAGGCCCACAGATACGCAGTATTTT.

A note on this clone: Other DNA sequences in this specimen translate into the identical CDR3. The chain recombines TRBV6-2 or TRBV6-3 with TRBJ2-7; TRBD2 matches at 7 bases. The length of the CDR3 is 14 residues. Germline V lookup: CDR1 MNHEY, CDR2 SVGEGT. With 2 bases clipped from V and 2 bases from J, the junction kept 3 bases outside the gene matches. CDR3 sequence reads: CASSYVAGPYEQYF. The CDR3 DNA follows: TGTGCCAGCAGTTACGTAGCGGGTCCCTACGAGCAGTACTTC.

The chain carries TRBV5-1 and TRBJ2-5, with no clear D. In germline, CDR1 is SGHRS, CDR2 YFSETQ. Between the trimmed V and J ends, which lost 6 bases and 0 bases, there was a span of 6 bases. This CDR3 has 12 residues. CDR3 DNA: TGCGCCAGCATCGATTACCAAGAGACCCAGTACTTC. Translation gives CASIDYQETQYF.